The sequence of this T cell receptor beta chain was determined in a study of a mutant IDH1 vaccine in newly diagnosed glioma. Study overall: Treated patients, averaging roughly 44 years, were about 62% male and about 38% female.

Study-wide points: Pseudoprogression showed no apparent link to changes in top peripheral T cell clonotypes.

Germline V CDR1 and CDR2: MNHEY, SMNVEV (reference sequence). CDR3 length equals 15 residues. V lost 6 bases and J 2 bases, leaving 13 bases between the germline ends. Time point given: baseline, week 1 (first vaccination visit). As to treatment: pre-vaccination baseline after standard-of-care therapy. Concerning this clone: Antigen: not known.

TCRdb's copy holds only in-frame clones and misses some; the assay was immunoSEQ multiplex PCR. The data hold about 34,000 clones, with 80% to 85% observed a single time. The rearrangement joins TRBV27 to TRBJ2-2, with a tentative D call TRBD2 (5 bases). Source: peripheral blood mononuclear cells (PBMCs), taken from a glioma patient treated with radiotherapy, temozolomide or both. This TCR derives from a man between 50 and 59 years old with glioma. Some clones in this sample may be carry-over from other donors' samples. The CDR3 protein is CASRGSSGNTGELFF. DNA for the CDR3: TGTGCCAGCAGGGGCTCCAGCGGCAACACCGGGGAGCTGTTTTTT.